These 29 T cell receptor beta chains share one sample of origin, sequenced in a study. From the 5' RACE reads, TCRdb called clonotypes with MiXCR, one entry per CDR3 protein. The sample holds about 62,000 distinct CDR3 sequences, almost 30% seen once. Sequencing was done on a sample of tumor-infiltrating naive CD4+ T cells sorted from the breast tumor. Stated subset: naive CD4+ T cells, CD4+CD45RA+CD25-. Receptors were obtained from a female donor with breast cancer.

Worth noting for this clonotype: A much larger clonotype is one base distant, so this may be a read error. The chain recombines TRBV7-9 with TRBJ2-5, with TRBD1 identical over 9 bases. Germline V lookup: CDR1 SEHNR, CDR2 FQNEAQ (reference sequence). V trimming: 6 bases; J trimming: 2 bases; junction bases outside the gene matches: 10. The CDR3 spans 16 residues. The CDR3 bases are TGTGCCAGCAGTGGCGCCTGGGACAGGGATCAAGAGACCCAGTACTTC. It is translated as CASSGAWDRDQETQYF.

This clonotype was observed at least ten times. The chain recombines TRBV5-1 with TRBJ2-4, with 7 bases fitting TRBD2. The J segment lost 8 bases and the V segment lost 0 bases, leaving 8 bases of the junction unmatched. Germline V CDR1 and CDR2: SGHRS, YFSETQ. The CDR3 loop spans 15 amino acids. The CDR3: CASSLVGRGGDIQYF. The CDR3 bases are TGCGCCAGCAGCTTGGTAGGACGGGGAGGGGACATTCAGTACTTC.

The chain joins TRBV20-1 to TRBJ2-3; 7 nucleotides line up with TRBD2. The V segment lost 8 bases and the J segment 5 bases; nucleotides outside the gene matches: 13. The germline V gene has CDR1 DFQATT and CDR2 SNEGSKA (reference sequence). The CDR3 spans 14 residues. In nucleotides, the CDR3 is TGCAGTCCACTACAACTAACGGGGGGAGATACGCAGTATTTT. This sequence encodes CSPLQLTGGDTQYF.

This clonotype was recorded at least ten times. The chain couples TRBV6-1 to TRBJ1-1; 7 bases fit TRBD1. With V trimmed by 2 bases and J by 4 bases, 4 bases remained unmatched. CDR3 length equals 14 residues. Germline V gene data show CDR1 as MNHNS and CDR2 as SASEGT. The CDR3 region is CASSEQTGVTEAFF. The CDR3 nucleotides are TGTGCCAGCAGTGAACAAACAGGGGTCACTGAAGCTTTCTTT.

As for this clonotype: One end of the junction fails to match germline, which may point to a read error. The gene calls are TRBV11-3 and TRBJ2-2; 7 positions match TRBD2. The CDR3 is 13 residues long. The germline V gene has CDR1 SGHNT and CDR2 YENEEA. The CDR3 loop is CASSSEQGGGLFF. CDR3 nucleotide sequence: TGTGCCAGCAGCTCCGAACAAGGCGGGGGGCTGTTTTTT. Using reference TRBV11-3 and TRBJ2-2 for the parts outside the CDR3, the full variable domain is EAGVVQSPRYKIIEKKQPVAFWCNPISGHNTLYWYLQNLGQGPELLIRYENEEAVDDSQLPKDRFSAERLKGVDSTLKIQPAELGDSAVYLCASSSEQGGGLFFGEGSRLTVL.

There are a few counts of this clonotype. This chain uses TRBV6-1 with TRBJ2-3; D is uncertain. Deletions cut 4 bases from V and 2 bases from J, with 10 bases between. The CDR3 consists of 14 residues. CDR1 and CDR2 (germline): MNHNS, SASEGT. CDR3 region: CASSVTLNTDTQYF. The CDR3 DNA is TGTGCCAGCAGTGTTACCTTAAACACAGATACGCAGTATTTT.

This clonotype was found many times. The V and J genes are TRBV6-2 or TRBV6-3 and TRBJ1-1; maybe TRBD1 (6 bases). V lost 5 bases and J lost 4, with 17 bases in between. CDR1 is MNHEY, CDR2 SVGEGT, per germline. The CDR3 runs to 15 residues. The CDR3 coding sequence is TGTGCCAGCAGTCCGTTATTAGGGGGTGTCACTGAAGCTTTCTTT. Translated, it gives CASSPLLGGVTEAFF.

V is TRBV5-1 and J is TRBJ2-3; D not certain. V was shortened by 0 bases and J by 2 bases, with 7 bases between the two germline ends. Germline assignment: CDR1 SGHRS and CDR2 YFSETQ. The CDR3 covers 14 residues. This CDR3 is CASSLDQVTDTQYF. The CDR3 coding sequence is TGCGCCAGCAGCTTGGACCAGGTCACAGATACGCAGTATTTT. The whole variable domain, filled in from reference TRBV5-1 and TRBJ2-3, reads KAGVTQTPRYLIKTRGQQVTLSCSPISGHRSVSWYQQTPGQGLQFLFEYFSETQRNKGNFPGRFSGRQFSNSRSEMNVSTLELGDSALYLCASSLDQVTDTQYFGPGTRLTVL.

This clonotype was seen a few times. The V gene is TRBV2, the J gene TRBJ1-1; 9 positions agree with TRBD1. Germline V CDR1 and CDR2: SNHLY, FYNNEI. The CDR3 covers 15 residues. Unmatched junction bases numbered 6, after V lost 6 bases and J lost 1 base. The CDR3 sequence: CASRALGQGNTEAFF. In DNA, the CDR3 is TGTGCCAGCAGGGCCCTGGGACAGGGGAACACTGAAGCTTTCTTT.

This rearrangement joins TRBV10-1 to TRBJ2-5; tentatively, D is TRBD1 or TRBD2 (7 bases each). V was cut by 9 bases and J by 4 bases, with 12 bases left in between. This CDR3 has 12 amino acids. Germline V lookup: CDR1 WNHNN, CDR2 SYGVQD (reference sequence). The CDR3 DNA is TGCGCCAGGACAGGGAGGGGAGAGACCCAGTACTTC. This gives the protein CARTGRGETQYF.

This clonotype has at least ten counts. The gene calls are TRBV6-5 and TRBJ1-6; D may be TRBD1 (5 bases). Trimming took off 2 bases at V and 10 bases at J, with 6 bases between the two ends. The CDR3 spans 12 residues. Germline CDR1 and CDR2: MNHEY and SVGAGI. The chain's CDR3 is CASSYRGSPLHF. CDR3 bases: TGTGCCAGCAGTTACAGGGGCTCACCCCTCCACTTT.

This clonotype is medium-sized by share. This chain connects TRBV28 to TRBJ2-5, with TRBD1 identical over 8 bases. Germline CDR1 and CDR2: MDHEN and SYDVKM. The CDR3 is made up of 12 amino acids. Losses at the gene ends were 8 bases for V and 5 bases for J; bases not matched to a gene: 4. The CDR3 DNA is TGTGCCAGCGGCAGGGGGCCGGAGACCCAGTACTTC. Translated: CASGRGPETQYF. The variable domain in full, completed from reference TRBV28 and TRBJ2-5, reads DVKVTQSSRYLVKRTGEKVFLECVQDMDHENMFWYRQDPGLGLRLIYFSYDVKMKEKGDIPEGYSVSREKKERFSLILESASTNQTSMYLCASGRGPETQYFGPGTRLLVL.

V is TRBV21-1 and J is TRBJ1-1; the table's D gene call, TRBD1, was not cross checked with the DNA. TRBV21-1 is classified as a pseudogene. This CDR3 is built from 14 residues. The CDR3 sequence: CASSSPGLNTEAFF. CDR3 DNA: TGTGCCAGCAGCAGCCCCGGGCTGAACACTGAAGCTTTCTTT.

The genes are TRBV2 and TRBJ1-2; no firm D call. CDR3 length equals 15 residues. Trimming removed 6 bases from V and 1 base from J, with 15 bases in between. Germline values: CDR1 SNHLY, CDR2 FYNNEI. DNA of the CDR3: TGTGCCAGCAGGGATCCCACGCGGCTTAACTATGGCTACACCTTC. It specifies CASRDPTRLNYGYTF.

This clonotype was observed many times. The chain employs TRBV6-1 and TRBJ1-2, with no clear D. The V gene lost 10 bases and the J gene lost 0 bases, with 9 bases spanning the gap. This CDR3 comprises 12 residues. CDR1 MNHNS and CDR2 SASEGT come from the germline V gene. The CDR3 spells CATRTANYGYTF. The CDR3 DNA reads as TGTGCCACCCGGACGGCTAACTATGGCTACACCTTC.

The V call is TRBV12-3 or TRBV12-4, the J call TRBJ1-5; the match to TRBD1 covers 7 bases. The trim removed 3 bases at V and 6 bases at J, leaving 5 bases unmatched. This CDR3 has 14 amino acids. The CDR3 DNA follows: TGTGCCAGCAGTTTCGCGGGACAGTCTCAGCCCCAGCATTTT. Translation: CASSFAGQSQPQHF.

The V gene is TRBV28, the J gene TRBJ2-6; D unresolved. Between the trimmed V and J ends, which lost 11 bases and 4 bases, there was a span of 12 bases. Germline-derived CDR1 and CDR2 are MDHEN and SYDVKM. The CDR3 spans 13 residues. For the CDR3, the DNA is TGTGCCTGCGAACTGAGGGGGGCCAACGTCCTGACTTTC. It encodes CACELRGANVLTF.

The rearrangement links TRBV5-5 to TRBJ1-5; D is possibly TRBD1 (5 bases). The CDR3 length is 15 residues. V was cut by 2 bases and J by 3 bases, with 12 bases left in between. Germline V CDR1 and CDR2: SGHKS, YYEKEE (reference sequence). CDR3 residues: CASSLHQGFNQPQHF. Here the CDR3 DNA reads TGTGCCAGCAGCTTACACCAGGGCTTCAATCAGCCCCAGCATTTT. Together with reference TRBV5-5 and TRBJ1-5, the CDR3 gives the full variable domain: DAGVTQSPTHLIKTRGQQVTLRCSPISGHKSVSWYQQVLGQGPQFIFQYYEKEERGRGNFPDRFSARQFPNYSSELNVNALLLGDSALYLCASSLHQGFNQPQHFGDGTRLSIL.

This clonotype was counted between two and nine times. J is TRBJ2-7 and V is TRBV15; no reliable D call. CDR1 LNHNV and CDR2 YYDKDF come from the germline V gene (reference sequence). Trimming cost V 5 bases and J 0 bases, with 8 bases left between them. CDR3 length equals 13 residues. Here the CDR3 reads CATSERYSYEQYF. The DNA for the CDR3 is TGTGCCACCAGCGAAAGGTACTCCTACGAGCAGTACTTC. Using reference TRBV15 and TRBJ2-7 for the parts outside the CDR3, the full variable domain is DAMVIQNPRYQVTQFGKPVTLSCSQTLNHNVMYWYQQKSSQAPKLLFHYYDKDFNNEADTPDNFQSRRPNTSFCFLDIRSPGLGDTAMYLCATSERYSYEQYFGPGTRLTVT.

The chain employs TRBV25-1 and TRBJ2-5; 11 bases line up with TRBD2. The germline gives CDR1 MGHDK, CDR2 SYGVNS. V was clipped by 6 bases and J by 5 bases; unmatched bases: 8. This CDR3 is built from 15 residues. This CDR3 is CASSRFSGGAETQYF. CDR3 bases: TGTGCCAGCAGCCGCTTTAGCGGGGGGGCGGAGACCCAGTACTTC.

J is TRBJ2-5 and V is TRBV7-2, with D tentatively TRBD2 (6 bases). Between the trimmed V and J ends, which lost 0 bases and 4 bases, there was a span of 12 bases. This CDR3 spans 15 amino acids. Germline CDR1 SGHTA, CDR2 FQGNSA. This CDR3 is CASSLAGGSRETQYF. CDR3 DNA sequence: TGTGCCAGCAGCTTAGCCGGGGGATCCCGAGAGACCCAGTACTTC.

This clonotype showed up just a few times. The rearrangement joins TRBV5-1 to TRBJ2-5, with 7 nucleotides matching TRBD1. From germline, CDR1 is SGHRS and CDR2 YFSETQ. The length of the CDR3 is 15 residues. V lost 0 bases to trimming and J lost 2 bases; unmatched junction nucleotides: 4. CDR3 in amino acids: CASSLDGTDQETQYF. CDR3 in DNA: TGCGCCAGCAGCTTGGACGGGACAGATCAAGAGACCCAGTACTTC.

Details on this clonotype: A much bigger clone sits one base away, suggesting this may be a read error. V and J are TRBV12-3 or TRBV12-4 and TRBJ1-1, with D unresolved. The CDR3 spans 13 residues. The CDR3 loop is CASSLNLNTGAFF. The CDR3 nucleotides read TGTGCCAGCAGTTTAAACCTGAACACTGGAGCTTTCTTT.

This clonotype was seen only a few times. This chain uses TRBV6-6 with TRBJ2-3; 11 bases agree with TRBD1. The CDR3 contains 16 residues. V was clipped by 1 base and J by 5 bases; unmatched bases: 5. Germline V lookup: CDR1 MNHNY, CDR2 SVGAGI (reference sequence). The CDR3: CASSYFGTGGEDTQYF. CDR3 DNA sequence: TGTGCCAGCAGTTACTTTGGGACAGGGGGTGAAGATACGCAGTATTTT.

This clonotype was found a few times. The chain uses TRBV4-1 and TRBJ2-1; no definite D call. This CDR3 spans 15 amino acids. The ends were cut back, 0 bases at V and 4 bases at J, with 10 bases in the middle. Germline CDR1 is MGHRA and CDR2 is YSYEKL. CDR3 amino acids: CASSQDNAGYNEQFF. CDR3 DNA: TGCGCCAGCAGCCAAGATAATGCTGGGTACAATGAGCAGTTCTTC.

V is TRBV20-1 and J is TRBJ2-3; TRBD2 agrees at 9 bases. The CDR3 covers 17 residues. From germline, CDR1 is DFQATT and CDR2 SNEGSKA (reference sequence). Germline trimming cut 0 bases from V and 3 bases from J; bases unmatched to any gene: 10. Here the CDR3 reads CSARDPQLAGGTDTQYF. CDR3 sequence (DNA): TGCAGTGCTAGAGATCCCCAACTAGCGGGTGGGACAGATACGCAGTATTTT.

This clonotype has only a few counts. The V call is TRBV9, the J call TRBJ2-3; no firm D call. Per the germline V gene, CDR1 is SGDLS and CDR2 is YYNGEE. The V and J ends lost 3 bases and 0 bases respectively, with 17 bases between them. This CDR3 has 17 amino acids. CDR3 region: CASSAPVDFSSTDTQYF. CDR3 coding DNA: TGTGCCAGCAGCGCTCCAGTCGACTTTTCTAGCACAGATACGCAGTATTTT.

The chain combines TRBV20-1 with TRBJ1-1; 7 nucleotides match TRBD1. The V segment lost 3 bases and the J segment 0 bases; nucleotides outside the gene matches: 13. This CDR3 region has 17 residues. Germline V CDR1 and CDR2: DFQATT, SNEGSKA (reference sequence). This chain's CDR3 is CSARSRDSVKMNTEAFF. The CDR3 DNA reads TGCAGTGCTAGGTCCCGGGACAGTGTTAAGATGAACACTGAAGCTTTCTTT.

This rearrangement joins TRBV6-1 to TRBJ2-5; the match to TRBD1 covers 9 bases. Germline V gives CDR1 MNHNS, CDR2 SASEGT. Trimming took 6 bases from V and 6 from J; bases not matched to a gene: 11. The CDR3 length is 15 residues. The CDR3 loop is CASRDRGKVSKTQYF. The CDR3 nucleotides are TGTGCCAGCAGAGACAGGGGGAAGGTATCGAAGACCCAGTACTTC.